Reported below is one T cell receptor beta chain. Its antigen remains unidentified. The CDR3 has 16 amino acids. The germline V and J ends were trimmed by 4 bases and 1 base, with 13 bases remaining between them. Germline CDR1 reads MGHRA; CDR2 reads YSYEKL. Into CD45RA+ naive and CD45RA-negative memory subsets, the CD4+ cells were split. Sequencing was performed with immunoSEQ multiplex PCR; in TCRdb, only in-frame clones are kept and a portion is missing. The sample consists of about a million clones, 76% of them appearing once. The sample belongs to a study of shared clonotypes between healthy human individuals. General study findings and limits: Non-shared clonotypes displayed generation probabilities falling below those of clonotypes present in all four donors.

This TCR derives from a man younger than 35 in good health. Sequenced sample: memory CD4+ T cells sorted from blood. This sample's subset: CD45RA-negative fraction. The chain links TRBV4-1 to TRBJ2-2, with D perhaps TRBD2 (5 bases). The DNA for the CDR3 is TGCGCCAGCAGCCGGGAGTTACTGATGAACACCGGGGAGCTGTTTTTT. Amino acid sequence: CASSRELLMNTGELFF.